This T cell receptor (beta chain) was captured in a study of cytomegalovirus exposure and HLA in healthy donors. The PCR contained 60 Vbeta and 13 Jbeta primers. The method was immunoSEQ multiplex PCR; TCRdb's version includes in-frame clones alone and lacks a portion of them. In the table there are 150,000 or so clones, 81% of which are singletons. The specimen was PBMCs. This TCR came from a man aged 45-60 years in good health and CMV-seropositive.

CDR3 DNA: TGTGCCAGTAGTGATCAGTATAAAGAGACCCAGTACTTC. This sequence encodes CASSDQYKETQYF. The gene calls are TRBV19 and TRBJ2-5; D is unresolved. The V gene's germline CDR1 is LNHDA and CDR2 SQIVND (reference sequence). V was trimmed by 5 bases and J by 3 bases, leaving 10 bases between them. CDR3 length equals 13 residues.